This TCR beta chain came from a study of radiation and T cells in renal cell carcinoma. Time point given: blood 2 weeks post-SBRT. The treatment denotes: 15 Gy SBRT to primary tumor, nephrectomy 4 weeks later. Blood was sampled at baseline, 2 weeks and 4 weeks after SBRT. This renal cell carcinoma was of the clear cell type. Germline values: CDR1 ENHRY, CDR2 SYGVKD. The V segment lost 2 bases and the J segment 0 bases; nucleotides outside the gene matches: 6. The CDR3 is 17 amino acids. As regards this clone: Antigen specificity is unknown.

The repertoire was sequenced with immunoSEQ multiplex PCR; TCRdb's copy has only in-frame clones and lacks some. This repertoire shows around 80,000 clones, roughly 87% found once; its top ten account for around 5.5%. Study results and caveats: No pretreatment tumor biopsies were available for baseline clonotypes. Top tumor clonotypes rose in blood 2 weeks post-radiation, then contracted.

Source: blood, taken from a patient whose treatment included radiotherapy and nephrectomy. The J gene is TRBJ2-7, the V gene TRBV10-3, with 11 positions matching TRBD2. This TCR was recovered from a man in his sixties with renal cell carcinoma. This chain's CDR3 is CAISEEASGRSSYEQYF. The CDR3 DNA follows: TGTGCCATCAGTGAGGAGGCTAGCGGGAGGAGCTCCTACGAGCAGTACTTC.